One sample yielded the 2 T cell receptor beta chains listed below, sequenced in a study of T cell changes during pregnancy in multiple sclerosis. Using immunoSEQ multiplex PCR, the repertoire was profiled, and TCRdb retains in-frame clones only, with some absent. The sample lists about 57,000 clones, 93% seen once, with 1.8% in the top ten. The specimen comprised peripheral blood, sampled after pregnancy. These receptors all stem from a female donor with multiple sclerosis, enrolled in a pregnancy study.

The chain uses TRBV18 and TRBJ2-5; D possibly corresponds to TRBD1 (6 bases). The CDR3 length is 13 residues. V shed 5 bases and J shed 2 bases, with 9 bases lying between them. Germline loops: CDR1 KGHSH, CDR2 LQKENI. The CDR3 DNA reads TGTGCCAGCTCATCAGGACAGCAAGAGACCCAGTACTTC. Protein product: CASSSGQQETQYF.

This clone has more than one count but fewer than ten. This sequence joins TRBV18 and TRBJ2-5; D may be TRBD1 (6 bases). V shed 2 bases and J shed 1 base, with 11 bases lying between them. There are 15 residues in the CDR3. Germline CDR1 KGHSH, CDR2 LQKENI. The chain's CDR3 is CASSPARGAQETQYF. The CDR3 DNA reads as TGTGCCAGCTCACCAGCCAGGGGCGCCCAAGAGACCCAGTACTTC.